This is a list of T cell receptor beta chains from one sample in a study of graft-versus-host responses after intestinal transplantation. Assay used: immunoSEQ multiplex PCR; TCRdb lists only in-frame clones, some missing. Here the sample spans some 90,000 clones, roughly 80% being singletons. These receptors have no known antigen. The sample consisted of unstimulated CD4+ T cells sorted from spleen or lymph node cells, taken before intestinal transplant. The source is a human donor who received an intestinal transplant. The CDR3 runs from the conserved cysteine through the conserved F or W.

v_call cdr3_aa
TRBV27 CASSLRTGGGTQYF
TRBV6-6 CATRSYGYTF
TRBV6-5 CASSQTANTGELFF
TRBV5-1 CASSLGTGVSYEQYF
TRBV21-1 CASSKGGGGSVKEKLFF
TRBV7-9 CASSSTGNQPQHF
TRBV5-4 CASSRRDRGEKLFF
TRBV7-6 CASSKDRGGAQPQHF
TRBV10-3 CAISEFGETNTGELFF
TRBV4-2 CASSQGEGPLQETQYF
TRBV2 CASSPGTGVYEQYF
TRBV4-1 CASSAGTGFGYNEQFF
TRBV5-4 CASSFTLAGQETQYF
TRBV28 CASSRGQTNTGELFF